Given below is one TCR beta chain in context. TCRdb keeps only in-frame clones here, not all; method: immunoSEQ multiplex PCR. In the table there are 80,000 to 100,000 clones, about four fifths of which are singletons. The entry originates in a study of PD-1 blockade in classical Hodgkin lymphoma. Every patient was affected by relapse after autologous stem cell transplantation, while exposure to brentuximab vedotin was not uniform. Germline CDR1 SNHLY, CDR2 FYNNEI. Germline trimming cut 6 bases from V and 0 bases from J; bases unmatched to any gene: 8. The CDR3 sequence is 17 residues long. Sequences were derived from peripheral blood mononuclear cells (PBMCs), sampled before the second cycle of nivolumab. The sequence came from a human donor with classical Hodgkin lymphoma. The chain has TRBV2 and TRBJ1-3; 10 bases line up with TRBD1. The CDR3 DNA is TGTGCCAGCAGCAGACAGGGGGCGTTAATCTCTGGAAACACCATATATTTT. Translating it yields CASSRQGALISGNTIYF.